These T cell receptor beta chains were read from a single sample in a study of blood T cell repertoires in COVID-19. Repertoires were generated with immunoSEQ multiplex PCR, while TCRdb's copy carries only in-frame clones and drops some. The table shows about 150,000 clones, with about 87% occurring only once. Source material: peripheral blood. The origin of the receptors is a woman aged 50 to 60 with active or convalescent COVID-19. The CDR3 runs from the conserved cysteine through the conserved F or W. A D gene is named only where the DNA matches it firmly. Expanded clones get a size class; other rows say once, few or many, or leave the size out.

CDR3nt	CDR3aa	d_gene	v_gene	j_gene	abundance
TGTGCCAGCAGTCTAGGACAGGGTGGTGGTTCACCCCTCCACTTT	CASSLGQGGGSPLHF	TRBD1	TRBV27	TRBJ1-6	few
TGTGCCTGGACTAGCGGGGGGTTCGAGCAGTACTTC	CAWTSGGFEQYF	TRBD2	TRBV30	TRBJ2-7	-
TGTGCCAGCAGCTCACTAACAGGGGGCCCGGACACCGGGGAGCTGTTTTTT	CASSSLTGGPDTGELFF	TRBD1	TRBV9	TRBJ2-2	-
TGTGCCAGCAGCTTGGGGTGGGAGAAAGGAGATACGCAGTATTTT	CASSLGWEKGDTQYF	-	TRBV5-5	TRBJ2-3	-
TGTGCCAGCAGGATGTGGCAGGGGATCACTGAAGCTTTCTTT	CASRMWQGITEAFF	-	TRBV27	TRBJ1-1	-
TGTGCCAGCAGACCGCTCAGGGGTCTTAATGAAAAACTGTTTTTT	CASRPLRGLNEKLFF	-	TRBV6-5	TRBJ1-4	-
TGTGCCAGCAGCTTGGACAGGGATCAGCCCCAGCATTTT	CASSLDRDQPQHF	-	TRBV5-8	TRBJ1-5	-
TGTGCCAGCAGCGTAGGTTTAACAGGGGGCGCCTCTGGAAACACCATATATTTT	CASSVGLTGGASGNTIYF	TRBD1	TRBV9	TRBJ1-3	-
TGTGCCAGTACGACCAGGTCTTACTCTGGGGCCAACGTCCTGACTTTC	CASTTRSYSGANVLTF	-	TRBV19	TRBJ2-6	-
TGTGCCAGTGCCCGTAAAGGGACAGGAAGAAACACCATATATTTT	CASARKGTGRNTIYF	TRBD1	TRBV19	TRBJ1-3	-
TGTGCCAGCAGCCCTGGGACTCGTCTGGGAGAGCAGTACTTC	CASSPGTRLGEQYF	-	TRBV27	TRBJ2-7	-
TGTGCCTGGAGTCCACCCGGGCTAGCGGGGAAAAGGGGGATCGGGGAGCTGTTTTTT	CAWSPPGLAGKRGIGELFF	TRBD2	TRBV30	TRBJ2-2	once
TGTGCCAGCAGCAAACAGGGCTCCTATGGCTACACCTTC	CASSKQGSYGYTF	-	TRBV12-3/TRBV12-4	TRBJ1-2	once
TGCGCCAGCAGCTTGAGAACAGATTCTGGTGGCTACACCTTC	CASSLRTDSGGYTF	-	TRBV5-1	TRBJ1-2	-
TGTGCCAGCAGCCAAGGCGGACAGGGAGAAGGTGAAAAACTGTTTTTT	CASSQGGQGEGEKLFF	TRBD1	TRBV4-2	TRBJ1-4	-
TGTGCCAGCAGTGTCCGGGGGGCGGATGGCTACACCTTC	CASSVRGADGYTF	-	TRBV28	TRBJ1-2	-
TGTGCCAGCAGTCCTACCCGGGACAGAGTCCTTTACGAGCAGTACTTC	CASSPTRDRVLYEQYF	TRBD1	TRBV5-4	TRBJ2-7	-
TGTGCCAGTAGTATGAGGACAGGGAGGTTCTATGGCTACACCTTC	CASSMRTGRFYGYTF	TRBD1	TRBV19	TRBJ1-2	-
TGTGCCAGCAGTGAAAGCAGGGGTAGCTACACCTTC	CASSESRGSYTF	-	TRBV25-1	TRBJ1-2	-
TGTGCCAGCAGCTTAGCAGAGGGTTTCGGCAATCAGCCCCAGCATTTT	CASSLAEGFGNQPQHF	-	TRBV7-9	TRBJ1-5	-
TGCAGCGTTGAAGATCGCTGGGGAGGGGATCCTAACTATGGCTACACCTTC	CSVEDRWGGDPNYGYTF	-	TRBV29-1	TRBJ1-2	-
TGTGCCAGCTCACCCGAACCGACTAGCGGATCTAACACCGGGGAGCTGTTTTTT	CASSPEPTSGSNTGELFF	TRBD2	TRBV18	TRBJ2-2	once
TGTGCCAGCAGCCGGACAGGGAGGACTGAAGCTTTCTTT	CASSRTGRTEAFF	TRBD1	TRBV14	TRBJ1-1	-
TGCGCCAGCAGCACTTTTCTAGCGGGAGTATACGAGCAGTACTTC	CASSTFLAGVYEQYF	TRBD2	TRBV5-1	TRBJ2-7	once
TGTGCCAGCAGCTTGGAACAGGGGACGATTGAGACCCAGTACTTC	CASSLEQGTIETQYF	TRBD1	TRBV7-6	TRBJ2-5	-
TGTGCCAGCAGTTGGGCTAGCGGGAGGATCTCTGAGACCCAGTACTTC	CASSWASGRISETQYF	TRBD2	TRBV27	TRBJ2-5	-
TGTGCCAGCAGCAGATATCGGACAGACTCCTACGAGCAGTACTTC	CASSRYRTDSYEQYF	-	TRBV21-1	TRBJ2-7	once
TGTGCCACCGAGCGAAGCGGGAGGGCAGGGGACATTCAGTACTTC	CATERSGRAGDIQYF	TRBD2	TRBV7-2	TRBJ2-4	-
TGCGCCAGCAGCTTGTTTCGGGAGAACTACGAGCAGTACTTC	CASSLFRENYEQYF	-	TRBV5-1	TRBJ2-7	-
TGCAGTGCTAGTCTCGGGACAGGGGGGGCTCAGCCCCAGCATTTT	CSASLGTGGAQPQHF	TRBD1	TRBV20-1	TRBJ1-5	-
TGTGCCAGCAGTTTAACCGGGACAAATACTAACTATGGCTACACCTTC	CASSLTGTNTNYGYTF	-	TRBV27	TRBJ1-2	few
TGCGCCAGCAGCCAAGATCAAACGGTTGGCTACACCTTC	CASSQDQTVGYTF	-	TRBV4-3	TRBJ1-2	-
TGTGCCAGCTCACAGAGACAGGATACTTCTGGAAACACCATATATTTT	CASSQRQDTSGNTIYF	-	TRBV18	TRBJ1-3	-
TGTGCCAGCAGCGGAGCGGGACATAACACCGGGGAGCTGTTTTTT	CASSGAGHNTGELFF	-	TRBV9	TRBJ2-2	-
TGCAGCTCCCTTGGGGTTACAGGGAACTATGGCTACACCTTC	CSSLGVTGNYGYTF	-	TRBV29-1	TRBJ1-2	-
TGTGCCAGCGCACCCAGGGGTGGGAGTGAAGCTTTCTTT	CASAPRGGSEAFF	-	TRBV7-9	TRBJ1-1	-
TGTGCCAGCAGGCGACTAGCGGAATCCTACGAGCAGTACTTC	CASRRLAESYEQYF	TRBD2	TRBV6-5	TRBJ2-7	-
TGTGCCAGCAGCTTCCGGGACAGGGAAAACGGTGAGCAGTTCTTC	CASSFRDRENGEQFF	TRBD1	TRBV9	TRBJ2-1	-
TGCGCCAGCAGCCCGGGGGGCGCGGATGTAGAGACCCAGTACTTC	CASSPGGADVETQYF	-	TRBV4-3	TRBJ2-5	-
TGTGCCAGCAGCTGGGAGCTTGGCTACACCTTC	CASSWELGYTF	-	TRBV5-8	TRBJ1-2	-
TGCGCCAGCAGCCAAGGTCCCCAGGGGGCGTTTAATGAAAAACTGTTTTTT	CASSQGPQGAFNEKLFF	TRBD1	TRBV4-3	TRBJ1-4	few
TGTGCCAGCAGCCCCACCGTAGCGGGAGTGATTATGAGCTCCTACAATGAGCAGTTCTTC	CASSPTVAGVIMSSYNEQFF	TRBD2	TRBV28	TRBJ2-1	-
TGTGCCTGGGTCAAGACAGGGCTGACCGGGGAGCTGTTTTTT	CAWVKTGLTGELFF	TRBD1	TRBV30	TRBJ2-2	-
TGTGCCTGGAGTGGAACTAGCGGGACCGATTACAATGAGCAGTTCTTC	CAWSGTSGTDYNEQFF	TRBD2	TRBV30	TRBJ2-1	-
TGTGCCAGCAGCGGGGAGGGCAATCAGCCCCAGCATTTT	CASSGEGNQPQHF	-	TRBV2	TRBJ1-5	once
TGTGCCAGCAGTTTCCCCCCTTACAGGGGTTTAGACGATACGCAGTATTTT	CASSFPPYRGLDDTQYF	TRBD1	TRBV27	TRBJ2-3	-
TGTGCCAGCAGGCGGACAGGGGTGGCCACTGAAGCTTTCTTT	CASRRTGVATEAFF	TRBD1	TRBV2	TRBJ1-1	-
TGTGCCAGCAGCCCCCGGGGGAACTATGGCTACACCTTC	CASSPRGNYGYTF	-	TRBV9	TRBJ1-2	-
TGCAGCGTTGACTACAGCTCGAACACCGGGGAGCTGTTTTTT	CSVDYSSNTGELFF	-	TRBV29-1	TRBJ2-2	-
TGTGCCGGCAGGGGCCCTCAAGACTCCTACAATGAGCAGTTCTTC	CAGRGPQDSYNEQFF	-	TRBV11-2	TRBJ2-1	few
TGTGCCAGCTCACCACTCGAGGGCTACGAGCAGTACTTC	CASSPLEGYEQYF	-	TRBV18	TRBJ2-7	-
TGTGCCAGCAGTTTGAGAAGCGGGACATACATCTACGAGCAGTACTTC	CASSLRSGTYIYEQYF	-	TRBV28	TRBJ2-7	-
TGTGCCAGCAGACGGACTAGCGGGGTGAACACCGGGGAGCTGTTTTTT	CASRRTSGVNTGELFF	TRBD2	TRBV3-1/TRBV3-2	TRBJ2-2	-
TGTGCCAGCAGCTCCACGGGACAAGGCAATCAGCCCCAGCATTTT	CASSSTGQGNQPQHF	-	TRBV7-9	TRBJ1-5	once
TGCGCCAGCAGCCGAGGTGGGAGTGAGGAGACCCAGTACTTC	CASSRGGSEETQYF	-	TRBV4-1	TRBJ2-5	few
TGTGCCAGCAGCTCCGACAGCGCCCTACGTGGCTACACCTTC	CASSSDSALRGYTF	-	TRBV5-4	TRBJ1-2	-
TGTGCCAGCAGGGGCTCAAGGACAATAACAACACCCCTCCACTTT	CASRGSRTITTPLHF	-	TRBV6-5	TRBJ1-6	few
TGTGCCAGCAGTTTAGTTGCGCAGACCAGCGGGAGTAGGAGAAATGAGCAGTTCTTC	CASSLVAQTSGSRRNEQFF	TRBD2	TRBV28	TRBJ2-1	-
TGTGCCAGTACCCGGACAGGGAATAACAATCAGCCCCAGCATTTT	CASTRTGNNNQPQHF	TRBD1	TRBV19	TRBJ1-5	once